This TCR beta chain was documented in a study of blood T cell repertoires in COVID-19. Study at large: PBMCs, B-cell-depleted T cells, or T cells provided the cDNA or gDNA that made up the material.

Generated by immunoSEQ multiplex PCR, the TCRdb table keeps only in-frame clones and is missing some. The repertoire holds about 190,000 clones, with approximately 88% as singletons. This CDR3 is 13 amino acids long. V was trimmed by 4 bases and J by 2 bases, leaving 8 bases between them. The germline V gene encodes CDR1 LNHDA and CDR2 SQIVND (reference sequence). This clone was seen more than once but under ten times. The sequencing input was PBMCs or T cells enriched from blood (not recorded which). The V gene is TRBV19, the J gene TRBJ1-1, with D unresolved. This TCR derives from a woman in her 30s who had recovered from COVID-19. The chain's CDR3 is CASSTKSNTEAFF. For the CDR3, the DNA is TGTGCCAGTAGTACCAAGAGTAACACTGAAGCTTTCTTT.